The T cell receptor beta chain under discussion was sequenced for a study of T cell responses to AZD1222 COVID-19 vaccine. Study outcomes and limitations: Just a handful of AZD1222 recipients were seropositive at baseline. Repertoires in all cases were sampled only once the peak T cell response had passed. Clonal diversity may have been underestimated, and the donors were mostly white British, with more females than males.

Clones were sequenced by immunoSEQ multiplex PCR, and TCRdb holds only the in-frame ones, with some missing. The sample carries roughly 66,000 clones, 82% recorded once. The germline V gene encodes CDR1 SGHDT and CDR2 YYEEEE. The CDR3 covers 15 residues. Losses at the gene ends were 6 bases for V and 6 bases for J; bases not matched to a gene: 10. A word on this clone: Antigen: not known.

Sequencing used peripheral blood, obtained on day 0 of AZD1222 vaccination. The source is an adult in good health. The V gene is TRBV5-6, the J gene TRBJ2-5; 11 bases fit TRBD2. The CDR3 spells CASTRYSGGAKTQYF. DNA for the CDR3: TGTGCCAGCACCCGGTATAGCGGGGGGGCGAAGACCCAGTACTTC.